The 20 T cell receptor beta chains below all came from one sample that was sequenced in a study of cytomegalovirus exposure and HLA in healthy donors. The primer mix had 60 Vbeta and 13 Jbeta primers. Generated by immunoSEQ multiplex PCR, the TCRdb table keeps only in-frame clones and is missing some. Found here are approximately 120,000 clones, about 83% of them singletons; the top ten hold around 3.5%. Material: PBMCs. The receptors stem from a woman in her thirties or forties in good health and CMV-seropositive.

V gene TRBV19 combines with J gene TRBJ1-5; tentatively, D is TRBD1 (6 bases). V shed 3 bases and J shed 8 bases, with 14 bases lying between them. The germline V gene has CDR1 LNHDA and CDR2 SQIVND (reference sequence). There are 14 residues in the CDR3. The DNA of the CDR3 is TGTGCCAGTAGTATCCGGGACACCTCTGAGCCCCAGCATTTT. It is translated as CASSIRDTSEPQHF.

This clone was seen a single time. The V gene is TRBV2, the J gene TRBJ2-7; D gene unclear. V shed 3 bases and J shed 0 bases, with 6 bases lying between them. The CDR3 has 13 residues. The germline gives CDR1 SNHLY, CDR2 FYNNEI. CDR3 loop: CASSDAVSYEQYF. In DNA form, the CDR3 reads TGTGCCAGCAGTGACGCAGTCTCCTACGAGCAGTACTTC.

This chain joins TRBV7-9 and TRBJ1-5; D unresolved. The CDR3 contains 12 residues. Germline V CDR1 and CDR2: SEHNR, FQNEAQ (reference sequence). Between the trimmed V and J ends, which lost 4 bases and 5 bases, there was a span of 6 bases. The CDR3 sequence is CASSWRDQPQHF. CDR3 coding DNA: TGTGCCAGCAGCTGGCGGGATCAGCCCCAGCATTTT.

This rearrangement joins TRBV5-1 to TRBJ2-7; 7 nucleotides agree with TRBD2. The germline V gene has CDR1 SGHRS and CDR2 YFSETQ. The V and J ends lost 4 bases and 10 bases, in that order; junction bases with no gene match: 17. This CDR3 is 15 amino acids long. CDR3 DNA sequence: TGCGCCAGCAGCCTGTCCGGGACTACCAACTCACAACAGTACTTC. As protein: CASSLSGTTNSQQYF.

This clone has just one count. The chain uses TRBV10-2 and TRBJ1-5, with D perhaps TRBD1 (5 bases). CDR1 WSHSY and CDR2 SAAADI come from the germline V gene. Trimming took 8 bases from V and 0 from J, leaving 14 bases between them. CDR3 length: 15 amino acids. CDR3 protein: CASQWTLNSNQPQHF. CDR3 in DNA: TGCGCCAGCCAGTGGACACTTAATAGCAATCAGCCCCAGCATTTT.

The chain combines TRBV14 with TRBJ1-2; no clear D. This CDR3 is built from 13 residues. Germline V gives CDR1 SGHDN, CDR2 FVKESK. The V gene lost 6 bases and the J gene lost 1 base, with 9 bases spanning the gap. For the CDR3, the DNA is TGTGCCAGCAGTCGGGATTATAACTATGGCTACACCTTC. Residues: CASSRDYNYGYTF.

CDR3 sequence: CASSFGGDGYTF. The CDR3 bases are TGTGCCAGCAGCTTCGGTGGTGATGGCTACACCTTC. The rearrangement joins TRBV6-6 to TRBJ1-2; D remains unclear. CDR1 and CDR2 from the germline V gene are MNHNY and SVGAGI (reference sequence). Trimming cost V 6 bases and J 6 bases, with 11 bases left between them. The CDR3 is made up of 12 amino acids.

This chain connects TRBV28 to TRBJ1-1; weak D call: TRBD1 (5 bases). The CDR3 loop spans 12 amino acids. CDR1 MDHEN and CDR2 SYDVKM come from the germline V gene. Trimming left V 8 bases short and J 5 bases short, with 12 bases between. The CDR3 DNA reads as TGTGCCAGCGGTCGGGGGGGGACTGAAGCTTTCTTT. Amino acids: CASGRGGTEAFF.

The chain recombines TRBV6-1 with TRBJ1-1, with 10 nucleotides matching TRBD1. Per the germline V gene, CDR1 is MNHNS and CDR2 is SASEGT. Losses at the gene ends were 6 bases for V and 8 bases for J; bases not matched to a gene: 12. The CDR3 is 15 amino acids. The chain's CDR3 is CASSQLGQGLSEAFF. As DNA, the CDR3 is TGTGCCAGCAGCCAGCTGGGACAGGGGCTCTCCGAAGCTTTCTTT.

This clone was seen a few times. This chain joins TRBV10-1 and TRBJ1-3; 8 bases match TRBD1. The germline V gene encodes CDR1 WNHNN and CDR2 SYGVQD (reference sequence). The CDR3 consists of 17 residues. The CDR3: CDPAGTGEIRSGNTIYF. CDR3 coding DNA: TGCGACCCAGCCGGGACAGGCGAGATTCGGTCTGGAAACACCATATATTTT.

This clone was counted a few times. The V and J genes are TRBV4-3 and TRBJ2-2; 10 bases align to TRBD2. The J segment lost 3 bases and the V segment lost 4 bases, leaving 11 bases of the junction unmatched. The germline CDR1 and CDR2 sequences are LGHNA and YSLEER. There are 18 residues in the CDR3. Written as DNA, the CDR3 is TGCGCCAGCAGCCCACTACTAGCGGGAACGGGGGACACCGGGGAGCTGTTTTTT. Translating gives CASSPLLAGTGDTGELFF.

This chain joins TRBV11-2 and TRBJ2-3; possibly TRBD2 for D (7 bases). This CDR3 region has 18 residues. The germline V gene encodes CDR1 SGHAT and CDR2 FQNNGV. The V and J ends lost 4 bases and 6 bases respectively, with 26 bases between them. The CDR3 nucleotides read TGTGCCAGCAGCTCGACTTCAGGGGTTAGACTAGCTGGGGATACGCAGTATTTT. Its translation is CASSSTSGVRLAGDTQYF.

The chain couples TRBV25-1 to TRBJ2-5; D possibly corresponds to TRBD1 (5 bases). The CDR3 loop spans 15 amino acids. V gave up 3 bases and J gave up 3 bases, with 14 bases separating them. In germline, CDR1 is MGHDK, CDR2 SYGVNS. The CDR3 is CASSEAGSVEETQYF. DNA for the CDR3: TGTGCCAGCAGTGAGGCAGGGTCGGTGGAAGAGACCCAGTACTTC.

The chain is built from TRBV6-1 and TRBJ1-1; TRBD1 is a possible D gene (6 bases). V was shortened by 2 bases and J by 0 bases, with 13 bases between the two germline ends. The germline gives CDR1 MNHNS, CDR2 SASEGT. This CDR3 is 16 amino acids long. CDR3 DNA sequence: TGTGCCAGCAGTGAAAATTTGGACAGACTGAACACTGAAGCTTTCTTT. It yields the protein CASSENLDRLNTEAFF.

The chain couples TRBV2 to TRBJ1-1; no firm D call. Trimming removed 3 bases from V and 0 bases from J, with 8 bases in between. CDR1 SNHLY and CDR2 FYNNEI come from the germline V gene. The CDR3 runs 14 residues. The chain's CDR3 is CASSDRSMNTEAFF. As DNA, the CDR3 is TGTGCCAGCAGTGACAGGTCCATGAACACTGAAGCTTTCTTT. Variable domain in full (rest from reference TRBV2 and TRBJ1-1): EPEVTQTPSHQVTQMGQEVILRCVPISNHLYFYWYRQILGQKVEFLVSFYNNEISEKSEIFDDQFSVERPDGSNFTLKIRSTKLEDSAMYFCASSDRSMNTEAFFGQGTRLTVV.

V and J are TRBV5-4 and TRBJ2-5; TRBD2 agrees at 7 bases. After removal of 0 bases from V and 3 bases from J, the junction contained 5 bases not matched to a gene. This CDR3 is built from 15 residues. Germline V gene lookup returns CDR1 SGHNT and CDR2 YYREEE (reference sequence). The DNA of the CDR3 is TGTGCCAGCAGCTTGGGTACTAGCGCCGAAGAGACCCAGTACTTC. Its protein is CASSLGTSAEETQYF.

CDR3 protein: CAWSFPAGGETQYF. CDR3 DNA: TGTGCCTGGAGTTTCCCCGCGGGAGGGGAGACCCAGTACTTC. The rearrangement links TRBV30 to TRBJ2-5, with 9 bases identical to TRBD2. The CDR3 length is 14 residues. Germline CDR1 GTSNPN, CDR2 SVGIG (reference sequence). With V trimmed by 2 bases and J by 5 bases, 6 bases remained unmatched.

The chain recombines TRBV10-2 with TRBJ1-2, with no clear D. The germline V gene encodes CDR1 WSHSY and CDR2 SAAADI. The length of the CDR3 is 15 residues. V was clipped by 0 bases and J by 1 base, with 9 bases between them. For the CDR3, the DNA is TGCGCCAGCAGTGAGTCAGCGCTCTTTAACTATGGCTACACCTTC. Encoded protein: CASSESALFNYGYTF.

The V gene is TRBV5-1, the J gene TRBJ2-1, with 7 bases fitting TRBD1. This CDR3 has 14 amino acids. CDR1 is SGHRS, CDR2 YFSETQ, per germline. Unmatched junction bases numbered 13, after V lost 9 bases and J lost 7 bases. CDR3 in amino acids: CATRLDRARNEQFF. The CDR3 bases are TGCGCCACCAGATTAGACAGGGCAAGGAATGAGCAGTTCTTC.

The chain uses TRBV11-2 and TRBJ2-7; 9 bases line up with TRBD1. Germline loops: CDR1 SGHAT, CDR2 FQNNGV. The CDR3 has 16 residues. J gave up 3 bases and V 1 base, and 7 bases lay outside the gene matches. CDR3 nucleotide sequence: TGTGCCAGCAGCTTAGTTGTTGGGACAGGGATCTACGAGCAGTACTTC. Its translation: CASSLVVGTGIYEQYF.